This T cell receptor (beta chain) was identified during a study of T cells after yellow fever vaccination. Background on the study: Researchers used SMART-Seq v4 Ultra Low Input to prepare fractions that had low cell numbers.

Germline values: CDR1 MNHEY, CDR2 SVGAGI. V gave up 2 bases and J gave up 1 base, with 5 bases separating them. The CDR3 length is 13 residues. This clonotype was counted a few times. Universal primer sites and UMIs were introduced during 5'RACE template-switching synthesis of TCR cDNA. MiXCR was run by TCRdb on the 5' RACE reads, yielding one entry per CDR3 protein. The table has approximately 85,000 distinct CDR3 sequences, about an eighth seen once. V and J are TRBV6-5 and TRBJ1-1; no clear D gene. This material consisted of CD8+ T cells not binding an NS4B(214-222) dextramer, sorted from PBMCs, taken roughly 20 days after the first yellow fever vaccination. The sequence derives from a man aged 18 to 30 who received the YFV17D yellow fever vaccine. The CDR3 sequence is CASSYRPNTEAFF. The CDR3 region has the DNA TGTGCCAGCAGTTACAGGCCGAACACTGAAGCTTTCTTT.